Below, 20 T cell receptor beta chains from the same sample are listed, as sequenced in a study of prognosis after radiotherapy for stage I lung cancer. Genomic DNA yielded TCR beta CDR3, amplified by two-round multiplex PCR. First-round PCR, the initial amplification, used primers specific to each TRBV and TRBJ gene. Each CDR3 protein gets one entry after TCRdb re-called the multiplex PCR reads with MiXCR. Of around 51,000 distinct CDR3 sequences in the sample, approximately 35% were seen once. This specimen was PBMCs, taken before or after stereotactic body radiation therapy (not recorded which). All receptors derive from a donor over 45 with non-small cell lung cancer.

For this clonotype: A read error likely explains this, since a far larger clone differs by one base. The chain couples TRBV7-9 to TRBJ1-1; TRBD1 is a possible D gene (5 bases). Germline V gene data show CDR1 as SEHNR and CDR2 as FQNEAQ (reference sequence). The CDR3 runs 12 residues. DNA for the CDR3: TGTGCCAGCAGCTCCCGGGACTTTCAGGCTTCCTTT. It is translated as CASSSRDFQASF. Complete variable domain (other parts from reference TRBV7-9 and TRBJ1-1): DTGVSQNPRHKITKRGQNVTFRCDPISEHNRLYWYRQTLGQGPEFLTYFQNEAQLEKSRLLSDRFSAERPKGSFSTLEIQRTEQGDSAMYLCASSSRDFQASFGQGTRLTVV.

Points on this clonotype: A much larger clone lies a single base off, so this may be a read error. This chain uses TRBV6-2 or TRBV6-3 with TRBJ2-5, with D perhaps TRBD2 (5 bases). CDR3 length: 13 amino acids. The V end lost 5 bases, the J end lost 8 bases, and 15 bases lay between the germline ends. From germline, CDR1 is MNHEY and CDR2 SVGEGT. CDR3 sequence (DNA): TGTGCCAGCAGTGAACGAGACGGGGATACCCAGTACTTC. Translated, it gives CASSERDGDTQYF.

The table lists this clonotype with many counts. This chain joins TRBV10-3 and TRBJ1-2; unclear D gene. Per germline, CDR1 ENHRY and CDR2 SYGVKD. Deletions cut 10 bases from V and 3 bases from J, with 12 bases between. The CDR3 has 12 residues. The CDR3: CATSPLYYGYTF. The CDR3 DNA reads as TGTGCCACCTCGCCGCTTTACTATGGCTACACCTTC.

Ten or more counts support this clonotype. The chain employs TRBV27 and TRBJ1-5; D is uncertain. Trimming removed 3 bases at V and 0 bases at J, with 12 bases between. CDR3 size: 16 residues. Germline CDR1 and CDR2: MNHEY and SMNVEV (reference sequence). The DNA of the CDR3 is TGTGCCAGCAGTTTCAGAGGTGGGGATAGCAATCAGCCCCAGCATTTT. Amino acids: CASSFRGGDSNQPQHF.

This clonotype was seen more than once but under ten times. Possible read error: a much larger clone is one base away. In nucleotides, the CDR3 is TGTGCCAGCGACGACAGCCGGACTTACACAGATACGCAGTATTTT. Translating it yields CASDDSRTYTDTQYF. The chain has TRBV28 and TRBJ2-3; TRBD1 or TRBD2 may be the D gene (5 bases each). V was clipped by 8 bases and J by 2 bases, with 17 bases between them. Per germline, CDR1 MDHEN and CDR2 SYDVKM. The CDR3 sequence is 15 residues long.

This clonotype has just a few counts. This chain uses TRBV10-3 with TRBJ2-7; 8 bases line up with TRBD1. The CDR3 covers 14 residues. Germline loops: CDR1 ENHRY, CDR2 SYGVKD. The V and J ends lost 2 bases and 2 bases, in that order; junction bases with no gene match: 2. The CDR3 DNA sequence: TGTGCCATCAGTGAGCCGGGACAGGCCTACGAGCAGTACTTC. Translation: CAISEPGQAYEQYF.

This clonotype was counted at least ten times. The rearrangement uses TRBV6-1 and TRBJ2-7; 8 nucleotides match TRBD2. CDR3 length: 15 amino acids. The ends lost 1 base at V and 2 bases at J; junction bases unmatched: 4. Per germline, CDR1 MNHNS and CDR2 SASEGT. CDR3 in amino acids: CASSEGGLAPYEQYF. Here the CDR3 DNA reads TGTGCCAGCAGTGAAGGAGGACTAGCTCCCTACGAGCAGTACTTC.

J is TRBJ2-7 and V is TRBV12-5, with a tentative D call TRBD2 (6 bases). The CDR3 length is 19 residues. Trimming stripped 0 bases from V and 0 bases from J, with 21 bases between. Germline V lookup: CDR1 LGHNT, CDR2 FRNRAP. CDR3 nucleotides: TGTGCTAGTGGTTTGGTACTAGGATTAGCGGTCCCTAGCTCCTACGAGCAGTACTTC. It translates to CASGLVLGLAVPSSYEQYF.

Many counts were recorded for this clonotype. The chain links TRBV7-2 to TRBJ2-2; D might be TRBD1 (5 bases). CDR1 SGHTA and CDR2 FQGNSA come from the germline V gene. The CDR3 totals 12 residues. The V end lost 2 bases, the J end lost 7 bases, and 5 bases lay between the germline ends. In DNA form, the CDR3 reads TGTGCCAGCAGCTTAAGGGGCGGGGAGCTGTTTTTT. Translated, it gives CASSLRGGELFF.

Points on this clonotype: The final CDR3 position lacks the conserved phenylalanine or tryptophan, pointing to a likely read error. The chain has TRBV6-4 and TRBJ1-6; D is uncertain. The ends were cut back, 0 bases at V and 8 bases at J, with 11 bases in the middle. The CDR3 loop spans 15 amino acids. The germline CDR1 and CDR2 sequences are MRHNA and SNTAGT. CDR3 residues: CASSDSLAEDSPLHL. The CDR3 DNA sequence: TGTGCCAGCAGTGACTCCCTAGCTGAGGATTCACCCCTCCACCTT.

At least ten counts were recorded for this clonotype. V gene TRBV19 combines with J gene TRBJ2-6; D unclear. Trimming stripped 2 bases from V and 3 bases from J, with 14 bases between. CDR1 and CDR2 from the germline V gene are LNHDA and SQIVND (reference sequence). CDR3 length: 17 residues. The CDR3 loop is CASSITGRFFGANVLTF. The CDR3 DNA reads as TGTGCCAGTAGTATAACGGGTCGTTTTTTTGGGGCCAACGTCCTGACTTTC.

This clonotype was seen ten or more times. This chain links TRBV11-2 with TRBJ2-7; 12 bases align to TRBD1. Per the germline V gene, CDR1 is SGHAT and CDR2 is FQNNGV. The CDR3 is made up of 13 amino acids. V was clipped by 6 bases and J by 5 bases; unmatched bases: 2. The CDR3 DNA is TGTGCCAGCAGTGGGACAGGGGGCAACGAGCAGTACTTC. This translates into CASSGTGGNEQYF. The full variable domain, its missing parts supplied by reference TRBV11-2 and TRBJ2-7, is EAGVAQSPRYKIIEKRQSVAFWCNPISGHATLYWYQQILGQGPKLLIQFQNNGVVDDSQLPKDRFSAERLKGVDSTLKIQPAKLEDSAVYLCASSGTGGNEQYFGPGTRLTVT.

This clonotype was counted at least ten times. The chain is built from TRBV6-4 and TRBJ2-1; 8 nucleotides line up with TRBD2. The CDR3 length is 13 residues. Germline CDR1 is MRHNA and CDR2 is SNTAGT. With 4 bases clipped from V and 8 bases from J, the junction kept 4 bases outside the gene matches. The CDR3 spells CASSGSAGDEQFF. The CDR3 DNA reads as TGTGCCAGCAGTGGATCAGCGGGAGATGAGCAGTTCTTC.

This clonotype was recorded many times. The chain has TRBV6-2 or TRBV6-3 and TRBJ1-6; TRBD1 aligns across 8 bases. V lost 4 bases to trimming and J lost 11 bases; unmatched junction nucleotides: 10. Germline values: CDR1 MNHEY, CDR2 SVGEGT. This CDR3 spans 15 amino acids. CDR3 loop: CASSLLTGVGTPLHF. For the CDR3, the DNA is TGTGCCAGCAGTTTATTGACAGGGGTAGGGACACCCCTCCACTTT.

This clonotype came up a few times. A much larger clone lies one base from this, so it may be a read error. The V and J genes are TRBV4-3 and TRBJ1-5, with 9 bases matching TRBD1. Judging by the DNA end, TRBJ2-3 fits better; the J call may be wrong. The germline CDR1 and CDR2 sequences are LGHNA and YSLEER. This CDR3 contains 14 residues. The CDR3 spells CASSLQGAGQPQYF. The CDR3 DNA reads TGCGCCAGCAGTCTACAGGGGGCAGGGCAGCCCCAGTATTTT.

About this clonotype: At one end, the junction sequence differs from germline, possibly due to a read error. The chain recombines TRBV2 with TRBJ2-5, with D possibly TRBD2 on 5 matching bases. This CDR3 has 14 residues. Germline CDR1 SNHLY, CDR2 FYNNEI. The CDR3 loop is CASSKSGVQETHYF. The CDR3 DNA reads TGTGCCAGCAGTAAAAGCGGAGTTCAAGAGACCCATTACTTC.

This clonotype was seen repeatedly, ten times or more. This chain's CDR3 is CASNREGRDSYEQYF. CDR3 DNA: TGTGCCAGCAATCGGGAGGGACGCGATTCCTACGAGCAGTACTTC. The chain has TRBV2 and TRBJ2-7, with TRBD2 identical over 8 bases. Germline CDR1 and CDR2: SNHLY and FYNNEI. J lost 1 base, V lost 7 bases, and 9 bases had no gene match. The CDR3 runs to 15 residues.

The chain employs TRBV5-1 and TRBJ2-7, with D possibly being TRBD2 (6 bases). V lost 5 bases and J lost 4, with 22 bases in between. Germline V CDR1 and CDR2: SGHRS, YFSETQ. The CDR3 spans 16 residues. The CDR3 sequence: CASRSFSGWTPYEQYF. The CDR3 DNA reads as TGCGCCAGCAGATCCTTTAGCGGATGGACGCCTTACGAGCAGTACTTC.

This clonotype was counted at least ten times. The gene calls are TRBV12-3 or TRBV12-4 and TRBJ2-7; 7 bases align to TRBD1. CDR3 length: 14 amino acids. Unmatched junction bases numbered 11, after V lost 7 bases and J lost 5 bases. The CDR3 spells CASTRDSPSDEQYF. The CDR3 region has the DNA TGTGCCAGCACCCGGGACAGCCCCAGCGACGAGCAGTACTTC.

The J gene is TRBJ2-5, the V gene TRBV7-2, with 7 bases lining up with TRBD1. From germline, CDR1 is SGHTA and CDR2 FQGNSA. V shed 4 bases and J 5 bases; nucleotides not matched to a gene: 7. The length of the CDR3 is 14 residues. Here the CDR3 reads CASSSRTGEETQYF. CDR3 bases: TGTGCCAGCAGCTCCCGGACAGGCGAGGAGACCCAGTACTTC. The full variable domain, its missing parts supplied by reference TRBV7-2 and TRBJ2-5, is GAGVSQSPSNKVTEKGKDVELRCDPISGHTALYWYRQSLGQGLEFLIYFQGNSAPDKSGLPSDRFSAERTGGSVSTLTIQRTQQEDSAVYLCASSSRTGEETQYFGPGTRLLVL.